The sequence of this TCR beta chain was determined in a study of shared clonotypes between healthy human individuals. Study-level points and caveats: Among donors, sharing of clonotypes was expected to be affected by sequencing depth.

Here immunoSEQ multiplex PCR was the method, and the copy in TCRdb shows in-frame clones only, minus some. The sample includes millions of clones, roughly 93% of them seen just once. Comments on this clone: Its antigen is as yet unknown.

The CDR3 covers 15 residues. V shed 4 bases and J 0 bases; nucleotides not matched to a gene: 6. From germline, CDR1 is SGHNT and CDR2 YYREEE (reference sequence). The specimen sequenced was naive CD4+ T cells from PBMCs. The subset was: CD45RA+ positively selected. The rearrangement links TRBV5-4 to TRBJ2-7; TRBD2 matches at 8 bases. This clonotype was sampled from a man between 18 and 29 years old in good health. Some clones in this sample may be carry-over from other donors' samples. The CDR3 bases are TGTGCCAGCAGCATAAAAGCGGGAGCCTCCTACGAGCAGTACTTC. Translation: CASSIKAGASYEQYF.